One sample yielded the 6 T cell receptor beta chains listed below, sequenced in a study of T cells in Graves' hyperthyroidism and ophthalmopathy. The investigators amplified TCR beta CDR3 regions from RNA transcripts. Initially, a first-round RT-PCR of the TCR CDR3 employed the HTBI primer set. TCRdb ran MiXCR on the multiplex PCR reads and lists one entry per CDR3 protein. The sample lists about 410,000 distinct CDR3 sequences, about 14% occurring once. Sequencing was done on a sample of blood. The receptors shown here come from a young woman with Graves' ophthalmopathy.

The chain combines TRBV14 with TRBJ2-5; possible D gene TRBD1, 5 bases. Trimming removed 0 bases from V and 3 bases from J, with 5 bases in between. Germline CDR1 reads SGHDN; CDR2 reads FVKESK. The CDR3 is 13 residues long. CDR3 protein: CASSQETEETQYF. CDR3 DNA sequence: TGTGCCAGCAGCCAAGAGACAGAAGAGACCCAGTACTTC.

This clonotype was picked up many times. The V and J genes are TRBV15 and TRBJ2-7; TRBD2 is a possible D gene (7 bases). There are 16 residues in the CDR3. Germline CDR1 and CDR2: LNHNV and YYDKDF (reference sequence). V lost 9 bases, J lost 2 bases, and 23 bases lay in between. The chain's CDR3 is CATDRSGRGPTYEQYF. For the CDR3, the DNA is TGTGCCACTGATCGGTCGGGGCGGGGGCCCACCTACGAGCAGTACTTC. The full variable domain, completed using reference TRBV15 and TRBJ2-7, is DAMVIQNPRYQVTQFGKPVTLSCSQTLNHNVMYWYQQKSSQAPKLLFHYYDKDFNNEADTPDNFQSRRPNTSFCFLDIRSPGLGDTAMYLCATDRSGRGPTYEQYFGPGTRLTVT.

This clonotype has ten or more counts. The chain carries TRBV12-3 or TRBV12-4 and TRBJ2-2; D remains ambiguous. This CDR3 comprises 13 residues. Trimming left V 7 bases short and J 0 bases short, with 6 bases between. CDR3 sequence reads: CASTRANTGELFF. As DNA, the CDR3 is TGTGCCAGCACGCGAGCGAACACCGGGGAGCTGTTTTTT.

This clonotype was recorded at least ten times. This sequence joins TRBV20-1 and TRBJ1-6; no clear D gene. CDR1 DFQATT and CDR2 SNEGSKA come from the germline V gene (reference sequence). CDR3 size: 16 residues. The germline V and J ends were trimmed by 6 bases and 6 bases, with 21 bases remaining between them. Written as DNA, the CDR3 is TGCAGTGCCTTGATGGAGTATGACATGGTTAATTCACCCCTCCACTTT. The encoded protein is CSALMEYDMVNSPLHF.

This clonotype was found many times. The chain uses TRBV28 and TRBJ1-6; D not certain. The V and J ends lost 7 bases and 7 bases respectively, with 11 bases between them. The CDR3 runs 13 residues. From germline, CDR1 is MDHEN and CDR2 SYDVKM. This CDR3 reads CASTSGGNSPLHF. Here the CDR3 DNA reads TGTGCCAGCACCTCGGGTGGGAATTCACCCCTCCACTTT. The full variable domain, rest sourced from reference TRBV28 and TRBJ1-6, is DVKVTQSSRYLVKRTGEKVFLECVQDMDHENMFWYRQDPGLGLRLIYFSYDVKMKEKGDIPEGYSVSREKKERFSLILESASTNQTSMYLCASTSGGNSPLHFGNGTRLTVT.

The sample holds many counts of this clonotype. The gene calls are TRBV2 and TRBJ2-3; unclear D gene. With 9 bases removed from V and 1 base from J, the gap between germline ends came to 14 bases. Germline loops: CDR1 SNHLY, CDR2 FYNNEI. The CDR3 has 14 amino acids. The DNA of the CDR3 is TGTGCCAGTGCCCCACAATTACGCACAGATACGCAGTATTTT. Amino acids: CASAPQLRTDTQYF.